The 13 T cell receptor beta chains in this list originate from one sample, sequenced in a study of blood T cells in healthy people across ages. A second PCR of 7 to 11 cycles used a sample-barcoded 5' primer and a J-beta primer mix. TCRdb recomputed calls from the 5' RACE reads with MiXCR, one row per CDR3 protein. This sample has around 1.5 million distinct CDR3 sequences, with approximately 32% found just once. The sample consisted of blood. These receptors all come from a woman between 25 and 40 years old in good health.

The V call is TRBV6-2 or TRBV6-3, the J call TRBJ1-1; tentatively, D is TRBD1 (6 bases). The germline CDR1 and CDR2 sequences are MNHEY and SVGEGT. V gave up 2 bases and J gave up 2 bases, with 21 bases separating them. This CDR3 is 18 amino acids long. CDR3 DNA sequence: TGTGCCAGCAGTTACGGGAGCAGGGGCTACTTAACTAACACTGAAGCTTTCTTT. Translation gives CASSYGSRGYLTNTEAFF.

This clonotype was counted many times. The rearrangement links TRBV9 to TRBJ2-4; 7 bases are a match to TRBD2. Trimming at V came to 1 base and at J to 2 bases, leaving 3 bases not matched to a gene. The germline V gene encodes CDR1 SGDLS and CDR2 YYNGEE. The CDR3 loop spans 15 amino acids. CDR3 in amino acids: CASSVQGGSKNIQYF. The DNA of the CDR3 is TGTGCCAGCAGCGTACAGGGAGGGTCCAAAAACATTCAGTACTTC.

A few counts support this clonotype. The rearrangement joins TRBV5-1 to TRBJ1-5, with D possibly TRBD1 on 6 matching bases. CDR1 and CDR2 from the germline V gene are SGHRS and YFSETQ. The germline V and J ends were trimmed by 0 bases and 5 bases, with 9 bases remaining between them. CDR3 size: 14 residues. CDR3 in amino acids: CASSLGGQYQPQHF. In DNA, the CDR3 is TGCGCCAGCAGCTTGGGGGGGCAGTATCAGCCCCAGCATTTT.

The chain uses TRBV5-1 and TRBJ2-1; D could derive from TRBD1 or TRBD2 (5 bases each). The CDR3 totals 15 residues. Germline V lookup: CDR1 SGHRS, CDR2 YFSETQ. V dropped 0 bases and J dropped 7 bases, with 14 bases sitting between them. DNA of the CDR3: TGCGCCAGCAGCTTGGAGCCCGGGACCACTAATGAGCAGTTCTTC. Translation gives CASSLEPGTTNEQFF.

The chain carries TRBV6-5 and TRBJ1-4; TRBD1 might be the D (5 bases). Trimming stripped 6 bases from V and 8 bases from J, with 19 bases between. The germline CDR1 and CDR2 sequences are MNHEY and SVGAGI. The CDR3 runs to 15 residues. The chain's CDR3 is CASSLTGTPTEKLFF. The CDR3 nucleotides read TGTGCCAGCAGCCTAACCGGGACGCCTACGGAAAAACTGTTTTTT.

In its sample, this clonotype was seen a few times. The rearrangement uses TRBV7-2 and TRBJ2-3; tentatively, D is TRBD2 (6 bases). V lost 10 bases, J lost 2 bases, and 19 bases lay in between. The CDR3 sequence is 15 residues long. The V gene's germline CDR1 is SGHTA and CDR2 FQGNSA. The CDR3 reads CATTLRGKPTDTQYF. The CDR3 DNA sequence: TGTGCCACTACCCTCCGCGGGAAGCCCACAGATACGCAGTATTTT. Using reference TRBV7-2 and TRBJ2-3 for the parts outside the CDR3, the full variable domain is GAGVSQSPSNKVTEKGKDVELRCDPISGHTALYWYRQSLGQGLEFLIYFQGNSAPDKSGLPSDRFSAERTGGSVSTLTIQRTQQEDSAVYLCATTLRGKPTDTQYFGPGTRLTVL.

This clonotype came up a few times. The V call is TRBV9, the J call TRBJ2-1, with 8 nucleotides matching TRBD1. Germline V gene data show CDR1 as SGDLS and CDR2 as YYNGEE. J lost 6 bases, V lost 2 bases, and 7 bases had no gene match. The CDR3 is made up of 15 amino acids. CDR3 coding DNA: TGTGCCAGCAGCGTCGGACAGGGTAACGGCAATGAGCAGTTCTTC. Its protein is CASSVGQGNGNEQFF.

This clonotype was found many times. The chain links TRBV29-1 to TRBJ2-7; TRBD2 is a possible D gene (5 bases). Germline assignment: CDR1 SQVTM and CDR2 ANQGSEA. CDR3 length: 12 residues. The chain's CDR3 is CSARTFTYEQYF. The CDR3 nucleotides read TGCAGTGCCCGGACTTTCACCTACGAGCAGTACTTC.

The genes are TRBV6-5 and TRBJ2-3; 7 bases agree with TRBD1. This CDR3 comprises 13 residues. V gave up 6 bases and J gave up 5 bases; unmatched junction bases: 5. Per germline, CDR1 MNHEY and CDR2 SVGAGI. CDR3 DNA sequence: TGTGCCAGCAGCCAGGGGGACGGAGATACGCAGTATTTT. This translates into CASSQGDGDTQYF.

J is TRBJ2-5 and V is TRBV3-1, with D unresolved. The germline V gene has CDR1 LGHDT and CDR2 YNNKEL (reference sequence). This CDR3 is built from 14 residues. The germline V and J ends were trimmed by 4 bases and 1 base, with 10 bases remaining between them. The CDR3 here is CASSLIVVQETQYF. The CDR3 DNA is TGTGCCAGCAGCCTTATAGTTGTCCAAGAGACCCAGTACTTC.

This clonotype was observed a few times. The chain joins TRBV7-9 to TRBJ2-1; 9 bases line up with TRBD1. The CDR3 runs 16 residues. Germline V gene lookup returns CDR1 SEHNR and CDR2 FQNEAQ (reference sequence). The J segment lost 8 bases and the V segment lost 0 bases, leaving 8 bases of the junction unmatched. The CDR3: CASSLAQTGGIDEQFF. CDR3 nucleotides: TGTGCCAGCAGCTTAGCTCAGACAGGGGGTATAGATGAGCAGTTCTTC. Full variable domain (outside the CDR3, taken from reference TRBV7-9 and TRBJ2-1): DTGVSQNPRHKITKRGQNVTFRCDPISEHNRLYWYRQTLGQGPEFLTYFQNEAQLEKSRLLSDRFSAERPKGSFSTLEIQRTEQGDSAMYLCASSLAQTGGIDEQFFGPGTRLTVL.

The genes are TRBV29-1 and TRBJ1-4; D unclear. The V end lost 0 bases, the J end lost 5 bases, and 7 bases lay between the germline ends. The germline CDR1 and CDR2 sequences are SQVTM and ANQGSEA. This CDR3 has 13 residues. The CDR3 is CSVEDRNNEKLFF. CDR3 nucleotides: TGCAGCGTTGAAGATCGAAACAATGAAAAACTGTTTTTT.

This clonotype was counted between two and nine times. V and J are TRBV12-3 or TRBV12-4 and TRBJ1-4; perhaps TRBD1 as D (6 bases). CDR3 length equals 15 residues. Trimming stripped 6 bases from V and 4 bases from J, with 15 bases between. The CDR3 DNA follows: TGTGCCAGCAGGGTCTCAACAGGGAGTAATGAAAAACTGTTTTTT. Amino acid sequence: CASRVSTGSNEKLFF.